This TCR beta chain was obtained from a study of cytomegalovirus exposure and HLA in healthy donors. Study background: Earlier, 110 million or so unique TCR beta sequences were recovered from roughly 200 million T cells by an analysis. Whole-study findings and limits: Across HLA loci, a later analysis found differing TCR association rates, with DRB1 most and HLA-C fewest.

At sampling all donors were nominally healthy, likely with unrecorded immune exposures. Germline CDR1 and CDR2: SQVTM and ANQGSEA. The CDR3 runs to 12 residues. Trimming took 4 bases from V and 1 from J, leaving 7 bases between them. Notes on this clone: Its antigen is undetermined.

The PCR contained 60 Vbeta and 13 Jbeta primers. Method: immunoSEQ multiplex PCR; TCRdb's copy keeps in-frame clones and lacks some. This table has some 130,000 clones, around 83% appearing once. The sequence was collected from a woman aged 50 to 60 in good health and CMV-seropositive. The specimen was PBMCs. The rearrangement joins TRBV29-1 to TRBJ1-1; D not resolved. The CDR3 DNA reads TGCAGCGTTGGGGCAGGGAACACTGAAGCTTTCTTT. Encoded protein: CSVGAGNTEAFF.